The 23 T cell receptor beta chains given below trace back to one sample, sequenced in a study of blood T cell repertoires in COVID-19 (dated by TCRdb to between 2020 and 2021). The library relied on the immunoSEQ multiplex PCR assay. TCRdb re-hosts the immuneACCESS table, in-frame sequences only. Its copies lack some clones; in the studies checked, an unresolved V gene accounts for under half of them, and the cause for the rest is not known. In all, the sample holds hundreds of thousands of clones, and roughly 90% of those were seen once. Approximately 2.4% of the sample is taken by the ten largest. The source material was peripheral blood. These TCRs come from a man younger than 30 with active or convalescent COVID-19.

In this sample, this clone turned up once. The V call is TRBV5-5, the J call TRBJ2-3; the D gene is possibly TRBD2 (5 bases). The CDR3 runs to 16 residues. The germline CDR1 and CDR2 sequences are SGHKS and YYEKEE (reference sequence). Between the trimmed V and J ends, which lost 3 bases and 3 bases, there was a span of 17 bases. The CDR3 coding sequence is TGTGCCAGCAGCTCACGGACCGGGCGGGTTACAGATACGCAGTATTTT. Translated, it gives CASSSRTGRVTDTQYF.

The chain couples TRBV19 to TRBJ1-6, with D perhaps TRBD1 (5 bases). This CDR3 has 14 amino acids. Germline lookup yields CDR1 LNHDA and CDR2 SQIVND (reference sequence). Trimming left V 6 bases short and J 7 bases short, with 13 bases between. CDR3 DNA: TGTGCCAGTAGCCCAGGGATGGGGAATTCACCCCTCCACTTT. It translates to CASSPGMGNSPLHF.

This clone was counted many times. This sequence joins TRBV9 and TRBJ2-1; 10 nucleotides agree with TRBD2. Germline-derived CDR1 and CDR2 are SGDLS and YYNGEE. The CDR3 has 15 residues. V lost 0 bases and J lost 10; bases outside the gene matches: 7. The CDR3 sequence: CASSVASGSVGEQFF. The DNA of the CDR3 is TGTGCCAGCAGCGTAGCTAGCGGGAGTGTGGGGGAGCAGTTCTTC.

This chain joins TRBV5-4 and TRBJ1-1; D not certain. V was clipped by 6 bases and J by 5 bases, with 23 bases between them. Germline CDR1 SGHNT, CDR2 YYREEE (reference sequence). CDR3 size: 16 residues. This chain's CDR3 is CASKEGISTTGTEAFF. CDR3 in DNA: TGTGCCAGCAAAGAAGGCATTTCGACCACGGGGACTGAAGCTTTCTTT.

The rearrangement uses TRBV12-3 or TRBV12-4 and TRBJ2-7; D is uncertain. The CDR3 is 13 residues long. The ends were cut back, 3 bases at V and 3 bases at J, with 9 bases in the middle. The CDR3 is CASSLVRFYEQYF. CDR3 nucleotides: TGTGCCAGCAGTTTGGTCAGGTTCTACGAGCAGTACTTC.

This chain connects TRBV28 to TRBJ1-2; a possible D gene is TRBD1 (6 bases). The germline V and J ends were trimmed by 6 bases and 2 bases, with 16 bases remaining between them. This CDR3 is built from 15 residues. Germline V lookup: CDR1 MDHEN, CDR2 SYDVKM. The CDR3 bases are TGTGCCAGCAGCACGAGAGAGACAGGAAACTATGGCTACACCTTC. It yields the protein CASSTRETGNYGYTF.

This clone occurred a few times. The chain links TRBV3-1 (or the pseudogene TRBV3-2) to TRBJ2-2; D remains unclear. Germline V gene data show CDR1 as LGHDT and CDR2 as YNNKEL (reference sequence). The CDR3 has 14 amino acids. The V end was cut by 1 base, the J end by 5 bases, with 8 bases between. Here the CDR3 DNA reads TGTGCCAGCAGCCAAGGCCTAGAAACCGGGGAGCTGTTTTTT. Protein sequence: CASSQGLETGELFF.

This clone was found a few times. The chain carries TRBV11-2 and TRBJ2-7; 9 bases are shared with TRBD2. The V segment lost 5 bases and the J segment 4 bases; nucleotides outside the gene matches: 9. Per the germline V gene, CDR1 is SGHAT and CDR2 is FQNNGV. The CDR3 extends over 15 amino acids. CDR3 in DNA: TGTGCCAGCAGCAGACCGGGACTAGCCAAATACGAGCAGTACTTC. Its protein is CASSRPGLAKYEQYF.

V and J are TRBV3-1 (or the pseudogene TRBV3-2) and TRBJ2-7, with 7 bases lining up with TRBD1. This CDR3 has 16 amino acids. The germline V gene has CDR1 LGHDT and CDR2 YNNKEL (reference sequence). V was clipped by 1 base and J by 0 bases; unmatched bases: 6. CDR3 in DNA: TGTGCCAGCAGCCAAGTGGGGGACAGTAGCTCCTACGAGCAGTACTTC. This translates into CASSQVGDSSSYEQYF.

This clone was counted a single time. V and J are TRBV7-9 and TRBJ2-3; D perhaps matches TRBD1 (6 bases). CDR3 length equals 12 residues. Trimming pared 1 base from V and 10 bases from J, leaving 9 bases between. Looked up from germline, CDR1 is SEHNR and CDR2 is FQNEAQ (reference sequence). The CDR3 loop reads CASSLGGTPQYF. In DNA, the CDR3 is TGTGCCAGCAGCTTAGGGGGGACACCGCAGTATTTT.

The CDR3 coding sequence is TGTGCCAGCAGCGCCAACAGGGGGAGAAGGGAAAAACTGTTTTTT. This encodes CASSANRGRREKLFF. The chain uses TRBV2 and TRBJ1-4; 8 nucleotides line up with TRBD1. J was trimmed by 8 bases and V by 6 bases; bases with no gene match: 11. The CDR3 has 15 amino acids. The V gene's germline CDR1 is SNHLY and CDR2 FYNNEI.

The V gene is TRBV18, the J gene TRBJ1-5; D is undetermined. The germline CDR1 and CDR2 sequences are KGHSH and LQKENI. CDR3 length: 16 amino acids. Between the trimmed V and J ends, which lost 3 bases and 6 bases, there was a span of 18 bases. This CDR3 is CASSPKRASSIQPQHF. CDR3 sequence (DNA): TGTGCCAGCTCACCCAAGAGGGCGAGCTCAATTCAGCCCCAGCATTTT.

To note about this clone: Within the sample, other DNA sequences also encode this same CDR3. The chain has TRBV2 and TRBJ2-7; TRBD2 aligns across 8 bases. The CDR3 contains 14 residues. CDR1 is SNHLY and CDR2 is FYNNEI in the germline V gene. Germline trimming cut 6 bases from V and 0 bases from J; bases unmatched to any gene: 4. DNA for the CDR3: TGTGCCAGCAGGGTAGCGGGGCTCTCCTACGAGCAGTACTTC. Translating gives CASRVAGLSYEQYF.

The CDR3 here is CASSGQRNYGYTF. In nucleotides, the CDR3 is TGTGCCAGTAGTGGACAGAGGAACTATGGCTACACCTTC. V is TRBV19 and J is TRBJ1-2; TRBD1 is a possible D gene (6 bases). Germline assignment: CDR1 LNHDA and CDR2 SQIVND (reference sequence). V shed 5 bases and J shed 2 bases, with 9 bases lying between them. The CDR3 runs to 13 residues.

The genes are TRBV4-3 and TRBJ1-1; a weak D match, TRBD1 (6 bases). The CDR3 totals 16 residues. Germline loops: CDR1 LGHNA, CDR2 YSLEER. V was cut by 1 base and J by 3 bases, with 15 bases left in between. CDR3 nucleotides: TGCGCCAGCAGCCAAGGGGTTCAGGGGTTGGACACTGAAGCTTTCTTT. Its protein product is CASSQGVQGLDTEAFF.

This chain joins TRBV25-1 and TRBJ2-1, with D possibly being TRBD2 (6 bases). Germline-derived CDR1 and CDR2 are MGHDK and SYGVNS. This CDR3 has 16 residues. V lost 2 bases and J 6 bases, leaving 17 bases between the germline ends. The CDR3 nucleotides read TGTGCCAGCAGTGAACTTGGGACTCCCGGGGTCAATGAGCAGTTCTTC. Its protein is CASSELGTPGVNEQFF.

The chain has TRBV4-1 and TRBJ2-7; D is ambiguous. Between the trimmed V and J ends, which lost 0 bases and 2 bases, there was a span of 11 bases. The CDR3 runs 15 residues. Germline V lookup: CDR1 MGHRA, CDR2 YSYEKL. CDR3 sequence (DNA): TGCGCCAGCAGCCAAGATTGGAGACCCGCCTACGAGCAGTACTTC. This sequence encodes CASSQDWRPAYEQYF.

The chain carries TRBV2 and TRBJ1-5, with D perhaps matching TRBD1 (5 bases). The V gene lost 1 base and the J gene lost 9 bases, with 13 bases spanning the gap. The CDR3 is 14 residues long. Germline V lookup: CDR1 SNHLY, CDR2 FYNNEI. The CDR3, as DNA: TGTGCCAGCAGTGAAGAGACAGCACCGGCGCCCCAGCATTTT. Translating it yields CASSEETAPAPQHF.

The table lists this clone with a count of one. The gene calls are TRBV21-1 and TRBJ2-1; the table names TRBD2, a call not compared with the DNA. TRBV21-1 is a pseudogene locus. The CDR3 sequence is 19 residues long. CDR3 protein: CASSNRQRGGRETYNEQFF. The CDR3 nucleotides read TGTGCCAGCAGCAATCGACAGAGAGGCGGGAGGGAAACCTACAATGAGCAGTTCTTC.

CDR3: CASGPPRPGLAGGSNEQFF. CDR3 coding DNA: TGTGCCAGTGGACCCCCGAGACCGGGACTAGCGGGGGGGTCCAATGAGCAGTTCTTC. The V and J genes are TRBV19 and TRBJ2-1; the match to TRBD2 covers 16 bases. Trimming cost V 8 bases and J 6 bases; bases outside gene matches: 16. The germline V gene has CDR1 LNHDA and CDR2 SQIVND (reference sequence). The CDR3 length is 19 residues. The full variable domain, rest sourced from reference TRBV19 and TRBJ2-1, is DGGITQSPKYLFRKEGQNVTLSCEQNLNHDAMYWYRQDPGQGLRLIYYSQIVNDFQKGDIAEGYSVSREKKESFPLTVTSAQKNPTAFYLCASGPPRPGLAGGSNEQFFGPGTRLTVL.

V gene TRBV5-4 combines with J gene TRBJ2-7, with TRBD2 matching 8 bases. Germline V gives CDR1 SGHNT, CDR2 YYREEE (reference sequence). V shed 1 base and J 5 bases; nucleotides not matched to a gene: 8. The CDR3 is 15 residues long. The CDR3 bases are TGTGCCAGCAGCTTGTCCGGGACTAGGATAAACGAGCAGTACTTC. It is translated as CASSLSGTRINEQYF.

This clone is a singleton in its sample. This chain uses TRBV12-3 or TRBV12-4 with TRBJ2-7; 7 positions agree with TRBD2. The length of the CDR3 is 13 residues. J was trimmed by 1 base and V by 5 bases; bases with no gene match: 2. CDR3 nucleotide sequence: TGTGCCAGCAGTATGGGGGGGTCCTACGAGCAGTACTTC. Translated: CASSMGGSYEQYF.

The rearrangement joins TRBV19 to TRBJ1-2, with a tentative D call TRBD1 (6 bases). The CDR3 runs to 12 residues. V was pared by 9 bases and J by 0 bases, with 8 bases between. Germline CDR1 is LNHDA and CDR2 is SQIVND (reference sequence). The CDR3 nucleotides read TGTGCCAGACGGACAGCTAACTATGGCTACACCTTC. It yields the protein CARRTANYGYTF.